This T cell receptor (beta chain) is from a study of shared clonotypes between healthy human individuals. For the study at large: The study enrolled a couple of women and a few men aged 18 to 49. General study findings and limits: Sampling covered blood only; tissue repertoires likely differ.

Sequenced by immunoSEQ multiplex PCR; TCRdb stores in-frame clones only, minus some. This table has some 1.5 million clones, roughly 98% appearing once. With respect to this clone: Its antigen is not identified.

Every donor was a Caucasian adult from Nashville, Tennessee. The receptor was derived from a man younger than 45 in good health. The sample was naive CD4+ T cells sorted from blood. Sample subset: CD45RA+ positively selected.

The CDR3 region has the DNA TGTGCCAGCAGCGTAGGCCCTACCACAGATACGCAGTATTTT. This gives the protein CASSVGPTTDTQYF. The rearrangement joins TRBV9 to TRBJ2-3; no reliable D call. Germline V gene data show CDR1 as SGDLS and CDR2 as YYNGEE. Trimming removed 0 bases at V and 2 bases at J, with 7 bases between. This CDR3 contains 14 residues.